The T cell receptor (beta chain) under discussion was sequenced for a study of T cell repertoires in cytomegalovirus infection. Study overall: CMV epitopes, recently identified HLA-C-restricted and well-studied HLA-B-restricted, were used. Evidence of both CMV infection and a matching HLA type came from public TCR beta signatures.

Overall study results and limits: It was HLA-C-restricted CMV-specific TCR beta clonotypes that dominated the response ex vivo.

This clonotype showed up just a few times. Antigen specificity is unknown. TCRdb independently ran MiXCR on the reads; one entry per CDR3 protein. The table includes about a million distinct CDR3 sequences, around 32% detected once. CDR1 is SGHVS, CDR2 FQNEAQ, per germline. The CDR3 is made up of 15 amino acids. With 0 bases removed from V and 0 bases from J, the gap between germline ends came to 5 bases. The chain recombines TRBV7-8 with TRBJ2-2; D gene uncertain. The receptor's source is a human donor in good health (CMV status not recorded). Some clones in this sample may be carry-over from other donors' samples. This sample comprised cultured CD8+ T cells from PBMCs, obtained from culture after CMV antigen stimulation. The chain's CDR3 is CASSLAPPNTGELFF. The DNA for the CDR3 is TGTGCCAGCAGCTTAGCGCCTCCGAACACCGGGGAGCTGTTTTTT.